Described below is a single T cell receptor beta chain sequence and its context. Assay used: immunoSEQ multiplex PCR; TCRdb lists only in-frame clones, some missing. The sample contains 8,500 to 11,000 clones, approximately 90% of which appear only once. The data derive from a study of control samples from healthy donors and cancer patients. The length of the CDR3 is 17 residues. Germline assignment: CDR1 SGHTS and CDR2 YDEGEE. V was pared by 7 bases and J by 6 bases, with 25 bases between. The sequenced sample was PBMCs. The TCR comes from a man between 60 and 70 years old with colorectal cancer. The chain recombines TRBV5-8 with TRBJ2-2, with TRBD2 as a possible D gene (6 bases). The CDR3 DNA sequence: TGTGCCAGCCCCCTCCCATCTTGGTACGAGCGGGCCGGGGAGCTGTTTTTT. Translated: CASPLPSWYERAGELFF.